The present TCR beta chain was sequenced within a study of blood T cell repertoires in COVID-19. Study-wide context: PBMCs, B-cell-depleted T cells, or T cells were the source of the cDNA or gDNA that made up the material.

Participants, about 18 to 90 years old, spanned 25 or so US areas. Donors were grouped by their self-reported clinical history. The CDR3 sequence is 14 residues long. Germline V gene data show CDR1 as LNHDA and CDR2 as SQIVND (reference sequence). V lost 4 bases and J lost 4; bases outside the gene matches: 5. Source study methods: It was from reference gene primer amplification that nucleated cell counts were estimated. The table came from immunoSEQ multiplex PCR; TCRdb's copy has only in-frame clones and leaves some out. For V, J and clone size, that table is used; D and trimming come from the DNA. The sample holds around 260,000 clones, 70% to 90% seen once.

This TCR was recovered from a woman in her 30s who had recovered from COVID-19. The chain has TRBV19 and TRBJ1-2; 8 nucleotides agree with TRBD1. The sample was PBMCs or T cells enriched from blood (not recorded which). As DNA, the CDR3 is TGTGCCAGTAGTACTCAGGGGGCCGGCTATGGCTACACCTTC. Its translation is CASSTQGAGYGYTF.